These 8 T cell receptor beta chains share one sample of origin, sequenced in a study of blood T cell repertoires in COVID-19. TCRdb's copy holds only in-frame clones and misses some; the assay was immunoSEQ multiplex PCR. The sample lists fewer than 300,000 clones, 80% to 85% occurring once. Sequenced material: peripheral blood. The source is a woman aged 60-75 years with active or convalescent COVID-19.

V gene TRBV7-9 combines with J gene TRBJ1-2; the D gene is possibly TRBD1 (6 bases). Looked up from germline, CDR1 is SEHNR and CDR2 is FQNEAQ (reference sequence). V was shortened by 3 bases and J by 8 bases, with 13 bases between the two germline ends. The length of the CDR3 is 13 residues. The CDR3 bases are TGTGCCAGCAGCTTCAACAGGGAACGCGGCTACACCTTC. Its translation: CASSFNRERGYTF.

This clone has only one observation. The CDR3 sequence: CASSFQGSENIQYF. In nucleotides, the CDR3 is TGTGCCAGCAGTTTCCAAGGGAGCGAAAACATTCAGTACTTC. The chain recombines TRBV28 with TRBJ2-4, with D perhaps matching TRBD2 (5 bases). CDR1 and CDR2 (germline): MDHEN, SYDVKM. This CDR3 has 14 residues. V dropped 3 bases and J dropped 5 bases, with 11 bases sitting between them. The complete variable domain, with remaining parts taken from reference TRBV28 and TRBJ2-4, reads DVKVTQSSRYLVKRTGEKVFLECVQDMDHENMFWYRQDPGLGLRLIYFSYDVKMKEKGDIPEGYSVSREKKERFSLILESASTNQTSMYLCASSFQGSENIQYFGAGTRLSVL.

V gene TRBV23-1 combines with J gene TRBJ1-1; D not certain. TRBV23-1 is given ORF status, its function remaining uncertain. This CDR3 contains 15 residues. V was trimmed by 2 bases and J by 0 bases, leaving 10 bases between them. CDR3: CASSQRRLMNTEAFF. CDR3 in DNA: TGCGCCAGCAGTCAACGGCGGCTTATGAACACTGAAGCTTTCTTT.

This clone was found a few times. The chain combines TRBV29-1 with TRBJ2-1, with a tentative D call TRBD2 (5 bases). The V end lost 8 bases, the J end lost 5 bases, and 13 bases lay between the germline ends. CDR1 and CDR2 (germline): SQVTM, ANQGSEA. The CDR3 runs to 12 residues. The CDR3 DNA reads as TGCAGCCTGAGAGCGGCGCACAATGAGCAGTTCTTC. Protein: CSLRAAHNEQFF.

This clone came up once. This rearrangement joins TRBV2 to TRBJ1-2, with 10 bases that match TRBD1. Germline CDR1 is SNHLY and CDR2 is FYNNEI. This CDR3 has 17 residues. The V and J ends lost 7 bases and 3 bases, in that order; junction bases with no gene match: 14. The CDR3 here is CASNGGTGDPDDYGYTF. CDR3 bases: TGTGCCAGCAACGGGGGGACAGGGGACCCTGATGACTATGGCTACACCTTC.

The J gene is TRBJ1-2, the V gene TRBV2; 9 nucleotides agree with TRBD1. The junction had 8 bases not matched to a gene; V was cut back by 3 bases and J by 6 bases. The germline V gene has CDR1 SNHLY and CDR2 FYNNEI. The CDR3 is made up of 15 amino acids. This CDR3 is CASSDWRDRVDGYTF. The CDR3 coding sequence is TGTGCCAGCAGTGACTGGCGGGACAGGGTCGATGGCTACACCTTC.

The V gene is TRBV27, the J gene TRBJ1-5; the D is unclear. The V end was cut by 3 bases, the J end by 0 bases, with 6 bases between. The germline gives CDR1 MNHEY, CDR2 SMNVEV (reference sequence). The CDR3 consists of 14 residues. CDR3 loop: CASSFQVSNQPQHF. In DNA form, the CDR3 reads TGTGCCAGCAGTTTTCAGGTTAGCAATCAGCCCCAGCATTTT.

The J gene is TRBJ1-1, the V gene TRBV27; 7 nucleotides agree with TRBD1. The CDR3 runs 12 residues. The germline V gene has CDR1 MNHEY and CDR2 SMNVEV (reference sequence). With 6 bases clipped from V and 6 bases from J, the junction kept 4 bases outside the gene matches. CDR3 residues: CASRRGLAEAFF. The CDR3 DNA sequence: TGTGCCAGCAGAAGGGGGCTCGCTGAAGCTTTCTTT.